The T cell receptor beta chain under discussion was sequenced for a study of blood T cell repertoires in COVID-19. The wider study: Some COVID-19 samples were acute and others convalescent; all came from the United States, Italy and Spain.

Germline V gene data show CDR1 as SGHTA and CDR2 as FQGTGA. V lost 2 bases to trimming and J lost 5 bases, with 19 bases between them. The CDR3 extends over 16 amino acids. Source study methods: Using reference gene primer amplification, nucleated cell counts were estimated. Some clones are missing from TCRdb's copy, which holds only in-frame ones; the method was immunoSEQ multiplex PCR. That table is the source of V, J and clone size, and D and trimming were worked out from the DNA. Altogether 300,000 to 450,000 clones are present, roughly nine tenths being singletons, with the ten largest covering 1%. Study members were between roughly 18 and 100 years old and lived in 24 US regions. Donors were grouped by their self-reported clinical history. This clone was observed once.

The V call is TRBV7-3, the J call TRBJ2-7; weak D call: TRBD1 (5 bases). This TCR was sampled from a man aged 18 to 29 who had recovered from COVID-19. Material: PBMCs or T cells enriched from blood (not recorded which). The CDR3 is CASSLLGAVVGHEQYF. The CDR3 DNA reads TGTGCCAGCAGCTTATTAGGGGCAGTTGTTGGGCACGAGCAGTACTTC.